This T cell receptor (beta chain) stems from a study of technical replicates of blood from a handful of donors. Some clones are missing from TCRdb's copy, which holds only in-frame ones; the method was immunoSEQ multiplex PCR. The sample records around 15,000 clones, under 90% being singletons. Germline loops: CDR1 KGHSH, CDR2 LQKENI. V shed 0 bases and J shed 6 bases, with 8 bases lying between them. The CDR3 totals 14 residues. The sequencing sample was made of PBMCs. The TCR originated in a human donor in good health. Some clones in this sample may be carry-over from other donors' samples. The rearrangement links TRBV18 to TRBJ2-2; D is unclear. The CDR3 DNA reads TGTGCCAGCTCACCACCGTCATTTGCCGGGGAGCTGTTTTTT. Amino acids: CASSPPSFAGELFF.